Listed here is a single TCR beta chain. The RNA, about 0.45 to 1 ug, was put through reverse transcription using random hexamers. TCRdb fed the immunoSEQ multiplex PCR reads into MiXCR, producing one record per CDR3 protein. This repertoire shows about 180,000 distinct CDR3 sequences, 85% to 95% found once; its top ten account for 0.15% to 0.2%. The data were obtained in a study of CD8 T cells in Susac syndrome. Sequencing of TCR beta covered CD8+ and CD4+ T cells obtained from blood. The receptor comes from a human donor with multiple sclerosis. The source material was CD8+ T cells from PBMCs.

CDR3 DNA: TGTGCCAGCAGTGAAGGGGGACAGGGCTTCGCCTCCTACGAGCAGTACTTC. Its translation is CASSEGGQGFASYEQYF. The chain recombines TRBV6-1 with TRBJ2-7, with TRBD1 matching 9 bases. Per germline, CDR1 MNHNS and CDR2 SASEGT. This CDR3 comprises 17 residues. V lost 1 base, J lost 0 bases, and 7 bases stayed unmatched.